These T cell receptor beta chains were read from a single sample in a study of human T cells and chemical hapten exposure. One entry per CDR3 protein, called by TCRdb with MiXCR from the RACE reads. The sample includes about 110,000 distinct CDR3 sequences, approximately 11% of them seen just once. The specimen comprised whole blood, sampled in connection with sensitization to the hapten diphenylcyclopropenone (DPC). These receptors all come from a woman between 40 and 50 years old with alopecia areata. Some clones in this sample may be carry-over from other donors' samples. CDR3s leave out the opening cysteine and the closing phenylalanine or tryptophan. The order of the fields is V gene, D gene, J gene, CDR3 protein. D genes are given only for firm matches.

V gene: TRBV19
D gene: TRBD1
J gene: TRBJ2-3
CDR3 protein: ASTSRGLADTQY

V gene: TRBV3-1
D gene: TRBD2
J gene: TRBJ2-1
CDR3 protein: ASSQGRGAVAYNEQF

V gene: TRBV11-1
D gene: TRBD2
J gene: TRBJ2-1
CDR3 protein: ASSPSASGGGNEQF

V gene: TRBV6-5
D gene: -
J gene: TRBJ2-6
CDR3 protein: ASSYSRQRSGANVLT

V gene: TRBV7-2
D gene: -
J gene: TRBJ2-7
CDR3 protein: ASSLGGESSYEQY

V gene: TRBV10-3
D gene: TRBD2
J gene: TRBJ2-3
CDR3 protein: AISQTPGLAGEDTQY

V gene: TRBV28
D gene: -
J gene: TRBJ2-3
CDR3 protein: ASRLAASTDTQY

V gene: TRBV12-3/TRBV12-4
D gene: TRBD1
J gene: TRBJ2-1
CDR3 protein: ASSRQGNYNEQF

V gene: TRBV20-1
D gene: -
J gene: TRBJ2-7
CDR3 protein: SARLGVTTYEQY

V gene: TRBV12-3/TRBV12-4
D gene: TRBD2
J gene: TRBJ2-4
CDR3 protein: ASSQPGGGIQY

V gene: TRBV11-2
D gene: -
J gene: TRBJ2-3
CDR3 protein: ASSRPALGVSVDTQY

V gene: TRBV7-9
D gene: -
J gene: TRBJ1-1
CDR3 protein: ASSFFGQPNTEAF

V gene: TRBV12-5
D gene: TRBD2
J gene: TRBJ2-5
CDR3 protein: ASGLVLAGAGETQY

V gene: TRBV6-4
D gene: TRBD1
J gene: TRBJ2-2
CDR3 protein: ASSGSTGGSAGELF

V gene: TRBV11-2
D gene: -
J gene: TRBJ1-3
CDR3 protein: ASTPLAFSGNTIY

V gene: TRBV7-2
D gene: TRBD1
J gene: TRBJ1-1
CDR3 protein: ASSLGQGAVNTEAF

V gene: TRBV12-3/TRBV12-4
D gene: TRBD1
J gene: TRBJ1-5
CDR3 protein: ASRTGTGSQSNQPQH

V gene: TRBV27
D gene: -
J gene: TRBJ2-7
CDR3 protein: ASSPGTVSYEQY

V gene: TRBV10-3
D gene: -
J gene: TRBJ1-2
CDR3 protein: AISEAPDYGYT

V gene: TRBV7-2
D gene: -
J gene: TRBJ2-1
CDR3 protein: ASSLVANTYNEQF

V gene: TRBV7-9
D gene: TRBD2
J gene: TRBJ2-7
CDR3 protein: ASSLGSGRAYEQY

V gene: TRBV10-3
D gene: TRBD2
J gene: TRBJ2-5
CDR3 protein: AISRGRTQETQY

V gene: TRBV6-5
D gene: -
J gene: TRBJ2-5
CDR3 protein: ASSYGGRRETQY

V gene: TRBV10-3
D gene: TRBD2
J gene: TRBJ2-3
CDR3 protein: AISEGGSGSDTQY

V gene: TRBV6-5
D gene: TRBD2
J gene: TRBJ2-7
CDR3 protein: ASSYSATIAGGTYEQY

V gene: TRBV15
D gene: -
J gene: TRBJ1-1
CDR3 protein: ATSRGGPGRLNTEAF

V gene: TRBV11-2
D gene: -
J gene: TRBJ1-1
CDR3 protein: ASTPNPGPLEAF

V gene: TRBV20-1
D gene: TRBD1
J gene: TRBJ2-5
CDR3 protein: SARGVVGQGAQETQY

V gene: TRBV7-2
D gene: -
J gene: TRBJ1-5
CDR3 protein: ASRGTFDSNQPQH

V gene: TRBV29-1
D gene: -
J gene: TRBJ2-1
CDR3 protein: SALGGGGNEQF

V gene: TRBV21-1
D gene: -
J gene: TRBJ2-3
CDR3 protein: ASSSYGGPSGDTQY

V gene: TRBV20-1
D gene: -
J gene: TRBJ2-7
CDR3 protein: SARPGTYEQY

V gene: TRBV7-2
D gene: -
J gene: TRBJ2-4
CDR3 protein: ASSLGQVGAKNIQY

V gene: TRBV6-2/TRBV6-3
D gene: -
J gene: TRBJ2-7
CDR3 protein: VSSADPWSYEQY

V gene: TRBV18
D gene: TRBD1
J gene: TRBJ1-1
CDR3 protein: ASSPPAGTGAF

V gene: TRBV5-4
D gene: -
J gene: TRBJ2-4
CDR3 protein: ASSSYRDGAKNIQY

V gene: TRBV7-2
D gene: -
J gene: TRBJ1-3
CDR3 protein: ASSPTGPTGNTIY

V gene: TRBV3-1
D gene: TRBD1
J gene: TRBJ1-2
CDR3 protein: ASSQDLRTGEGYGYT

V gene: TRBV5-5
D gene: TRBD1
J gene: TRBJ1-5
CDR3 protein: ASSLEQGNQPQH

V gene: TRBV4-2
D gene: -
J gene: TRBJ2-2
CDR3 protein: ASSHGPEANTGELF

V gene: TRBV20-1
D gene: -
J gene: TRBJ2-2
CDR3 protein: SARLDPGELF

V gene: TRBV7-6
D gene: -
J gene: TRBJ2-4
CDR3 protein: ASSPGSAKNIQY

V gene: TRBV28
D gene: -
J gene: TRBJ1-3
CDR3 protein: ASSSPGESGNTIY

V gene: TRBV20-1
D gene: TRBD1
J gene: TRBJ2-4
CDR3 protein: SARGQGGKNIQY

V gene: TRBV19
D gene: TRBD1
J gene: TRBJ1-3
CDR3 protein: ASQSAGQHSGNTIY

V gene: TRBV7-2
D gene: -
J gene: TRBJ2-5
CDR3 protein: ASSLVWAQETQY

V gene: TRBV4-2
D gene: -
J gene: TRBJ1-1
CDR3 protein: ASSPQTRTEAF